Here is one T cell receptor beta chain with its context. Its target is unknown. The germline V gene has CDR1 SGHTA and CDR2 FQGNSA. V lost 6 bases, J lost 6 bases, and 15 bases lay in between. This CDR3 spans 15 amino acids. Donors had nominal health at sampling but likely had unrecorded immune exposures. The data were taken from a study of cytomegalovirus exposure and HLA in healthy donors. Looking at the study overall: Some 85 million unique TCRs, all from HLA-typed donors, were included in an early release of the data. Regarding the study as a whole: Researchers reported from a later analysis that most CMV-associated TCR beta chains appeared HLA-restricted. It is likely that the observed cluster of highly shared sequence variants was a sequencing artifact.

Researchers ran the PCR with 60 Vbeta and 13 Jbeta primers. Here immunoSEQ multiplex PCR was the method, and the copy in TCRdb shows in-frame clones only, minus some. The sample has 70,000 to 100,000 clones, 60% to 80% seen once. This receptor was identified in a woman aged 45-65 years in good health and CMV-seropositive. The chain carries TRBV7-2 and TRBJ1-6, with D unclear. The sequencing input was PBMCs. In DNA, the CDR3 is TGTGCCAGCAGACCACCAGGATCTTTTAATTCACCCCTCCACTTT. Protein sequence: CASRPPGSFNSPLHF.